This passage covers 4 T cell receptor beta chains from one sample sequenced in a study of T cells in Graves' hyperthyroidism and ophthalmopathy. RNA transcripts yielded amplified TCR beta CDR3 regions. Primed by the HTBI set, a first-round RT-PCR was run on the TCR CDR3. One entry per CDR3 protein, called by TCRdb with MiXCR from the multiplex PCR reads. Here the sample spans around 240,000 distinct CDR3 sequences, around 15% being singletons. The sample consisted of blood. The receptors originated from a young woman with Graves' ophthalmopathy.

This clonotype has at least ten counts. The chain combines TRBV2 with TRBJ2-5; D possibly corresponds to TRBD2 (6 bases). With 9 bases removed from V and 4 bases from J, the gap between germline ends came to 18 bases. Germline CDR1 SNHLY, CDR2 FYNNEI. This CDR3 comprises 14 residues. Here the CDR3 reads CASNPGAEGETQYF. Here the CDR3 DNA reads TGTGCCAGTAACCCAGGAGCGGAGGGAGAGACCCAGTACTTC. Based on the CDR3 plus reference TRBV2 and TRBJ2-5, the full variable domain is EPEVTQTPSHQVTQMGQEVILRCVPISNHLYFYWYRQILGQKVEFLVSFYNNEISEKSEIFDDQFSVERPDGSNFTLKIRSTKLEDSAMYFCASNPGAEGETQYFGPGTRLLVL.

Many counts were recorded for this clonotype. This chain uses TRBV6-5 with TRBJ1-2; D is uncertain. The germline V gene encodes CDR1 MNHEY and CDR2 SVGAGI. This CDR3 is built from 15 residues. Trimming took 0 bases from V and 3 from J, leaving 11 bases between them. The CDR3 region is CASSYSSASDYGYTF. CDR3 nucleotide sequence: TGTGCCAGCAGTTACTCGTCGGCTTCGGACTATGGCTACACCTTC.

This clonotype came up many times. The chain joins TRBV29-1 to TRBJ2-7, with D maybe TRBD1 (6 bases). The CDR3 runs 14 residues. CDR1 and CDR2 from the germline V gene are SQVTM and ANQGSEA. Between the trimmed V and J ends, which lost 3 bases and 1 base, there was a span of 13 bases. CDR3 nucleotides: TGCAGCGTTGATAGGGGGTTAGCATCCTACGAGCAGTACTTC. This gives the protein CSVDRGLASYEQYF.

A few counts support this clonotype. A much larger clone lies a single base off, so this may be a read error. The chain combines TRBV6-1 with TRBJ1-5; no firm D call. This CDR3 has 15 amino acids. The V gene's germline CDR1 is MNHNS and CDR2 SASEGT. The CDR3 reads CASHLGIYSNQPQRF. The CDR3, as DNA: TGTGCCAGCCACCTTGGGATCTATAGCAATCAGCCCCAGCGTTTT.